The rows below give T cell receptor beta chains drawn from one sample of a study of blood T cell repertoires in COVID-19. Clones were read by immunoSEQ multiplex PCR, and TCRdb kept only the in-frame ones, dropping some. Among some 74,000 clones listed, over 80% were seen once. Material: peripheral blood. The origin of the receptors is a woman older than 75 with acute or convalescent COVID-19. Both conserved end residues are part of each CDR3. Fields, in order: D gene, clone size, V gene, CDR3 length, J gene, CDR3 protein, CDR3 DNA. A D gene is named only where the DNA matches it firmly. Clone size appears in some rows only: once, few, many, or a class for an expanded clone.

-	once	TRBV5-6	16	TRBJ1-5	CASSLGGIISNQPQHF	TGTGCCAGCAGCTTGGGAGGGATCATTAGCAATCAGCCCCAGCATTTT
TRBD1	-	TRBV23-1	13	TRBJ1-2	CASRVRDRAYYTF	TGCGCCAGCAGAGTACGGGACAGGGCCTACTACACCTTC
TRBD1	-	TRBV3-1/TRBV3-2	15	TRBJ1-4	CASSQGDSPNEKLFF	TGTGCCAGCAGCCAAGGGGACAGTCCTAATGAAAAACTGTTTTTT
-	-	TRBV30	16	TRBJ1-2	CAWSPQTPRTNYGYTF	TGTGCCTGGAGTCCCCAAACCCCCCGGACAAACTATGGCTACACCTTC
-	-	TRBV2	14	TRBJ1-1	CASSILQGTVEAFF	TGTGCCAGCAGTATCCTTCAGGGGACGGTAGAAGCTTTCTTT
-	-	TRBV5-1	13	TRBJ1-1	CASSDTMNTEAFF	TGCGCCAGCAGTGACACCATGAACACTGAAGCTTTCTTT
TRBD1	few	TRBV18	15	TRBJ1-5	CASSPHQGANQPQHF	TGTGCCAGCTCACCACACCAGGGGGCAAATCAGCCCCAGCATTTT
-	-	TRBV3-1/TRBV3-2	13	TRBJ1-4	CASRNRLNEKLFF	TGTGCCAGCAGGAATCGACTAAATGAAAAACTGTTTTTT
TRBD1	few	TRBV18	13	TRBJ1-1	CASSQGADPEAFF	TGTGCCAGCTCACAGGGGGCCGATCCTGAAGCTTTCTTT
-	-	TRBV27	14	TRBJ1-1	CASSLGQGIAEAFF	TGTGCCAGCAGTTTAGGGCAGGGGATCGCTGAAGCTTTCTTT
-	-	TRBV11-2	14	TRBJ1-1	CASSLGQRNTEAFF	TGTGCCAGCAGCTTAGGGCAGCGGAACACTGAAGCTTTCTTT
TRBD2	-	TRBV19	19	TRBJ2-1	CASSHIGTSGRSSYNEQFF	TGTGCCAGTAGTCATATTGGGACTAGCGGGAGGAGCTCCTACAATGAGCAGTTCTTC
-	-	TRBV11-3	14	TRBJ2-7	CASSLGASSYEQYF	TGTGCCAGCAGCTTAGGCGCGAGTTCCTACGAGCAGTACTTC
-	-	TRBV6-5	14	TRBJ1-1	CASSYQGKNTEAFF	TGTGCCAGCAGTTATCAGGGCAAGAACACTGAAGCTTTCTTT
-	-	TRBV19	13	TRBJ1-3	CASSEGRGNTIYF	TGTGCCAGTAGCGAGGGTCGTGGAAACACCATATATTTT
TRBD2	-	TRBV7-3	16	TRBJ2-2	CASSFSPGGPPGELFF	TGTGCCAGCAGCTTCTCCCCGGGGGGGCCCCCCGGGGAGCTGTTTTTT
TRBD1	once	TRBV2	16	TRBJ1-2	CASTRGQGAYFAGYTF	TGTGCCAGCACCAGAGGACAGGGGGCATATTTCGCTGGCTACACCTTC
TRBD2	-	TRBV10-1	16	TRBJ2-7	CASSPGLAGSSYEQYF	TGCGCCAGCAGTCCGGGACTAGCGGGGAGCTCCTACGAGCAGTACTTC
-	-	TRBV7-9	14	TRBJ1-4	CASRQQGGSEKLFF	TGTGCCAGCAGGCAACAGGGTGGTAGTGAAAAACTGTTTTTT
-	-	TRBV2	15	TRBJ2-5	CASSETRQVQGTQYF	TGTGCCAGCAGTGAAACCCGACAGGTGCAAGGGACCCAGTACTTC
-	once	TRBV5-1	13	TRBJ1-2	CASSSPGVYGYTF	TGCGCCAGCAGCTCCCCGGGAGTCTATGGCTACACCTTC
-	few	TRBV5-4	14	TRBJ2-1	CASSPEGGRREQFF	TGTGCCAGCAGCCCTGAGGGGGGGCGAAGGGAGCAGTTCTTC
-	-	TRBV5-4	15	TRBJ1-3	CASSLGAYSGNTIYF	TGTGCCAGCAGCTTGGGGGCGTACTCTGGAAACACCATATATTTT
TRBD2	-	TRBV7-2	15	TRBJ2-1	CASSPPRGGSNEQFF	TGTGCCAGCAGCCCCCCGCGGGGGGGGTCAAATGAGCAGTTCTTC
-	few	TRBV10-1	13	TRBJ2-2	CASSEQGTGELFF	TGCGCCAGCAGTGAACAGGGAACCGGGGAGCTGTTTTTT
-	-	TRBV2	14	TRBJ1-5	CASSDWQGNQPQHF	TGTGCCAGCAGTGACTGGCAGGGTAATCAGCCCCAGCATTTT
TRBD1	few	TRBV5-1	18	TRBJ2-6	CASSLGDRGPLGANVLTF	TGCGCCAGCAGCTTAGGGGACAGGGGCCCTCTCGGGGCCAACGTCCTGACTTTC
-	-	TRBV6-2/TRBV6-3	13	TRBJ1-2	CASSLGGSWGYTF	TGTGCCAGCAGTTTAGGGGGTTCGTGGGGCTACACCTTC
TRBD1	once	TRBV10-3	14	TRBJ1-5	CAISPDRGNQPQHF	TGTGCCATCAGTCCCGACAGGGGAAATCAGCCCCAGCATTTT
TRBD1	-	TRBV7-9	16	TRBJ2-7	CASSLRSGQGNYEQYF	TGTGCCAGCAGCTTAAGGTCGGGACAGGGGAACTACGAGCAGTACTTC
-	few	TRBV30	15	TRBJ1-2	CAWSSQGYVNYGYTF	TGTGCCTGGAGTTCACAGGGTTATGTAAACTATGGCTACACCTTC
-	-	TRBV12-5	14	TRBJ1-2	CASGLYGLNNGYTF	TGTGCTAGTGGTTTGTATGGACTGAATAATGGCTACACCTTC
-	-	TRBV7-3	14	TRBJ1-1	CASTLGSMNTEAFF	TGTGCCAGCACCCTGGGGAGTATGAACACTGAAGCTTTCTTT
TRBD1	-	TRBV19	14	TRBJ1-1	CASRTGIENTEAFF	TGTGCCAGTAGGACAGGGATCGAGAACACTGAAGCTTTCTTT
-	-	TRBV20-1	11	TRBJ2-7	CSARAGYEQYF	TGCAGTGCTCGGGCAGGGTACGAGCAGTACTTC
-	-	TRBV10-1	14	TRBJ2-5	CASSESRLKETQYF	TGCGCCAGCAGTGAGTCTCGACTGAAAGAGACCCAGTACTTC
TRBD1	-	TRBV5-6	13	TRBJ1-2	CASSPDRFYGYTF	TGTGCCAGCAGCCCGGACAGGTTCTATGGCTACACCTTC
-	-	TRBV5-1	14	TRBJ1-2	CASSLSQGGSGYTF	TGCGCCAGCAGCTTGTCCCAGGGAGGCTCTGGCTACACCTTC
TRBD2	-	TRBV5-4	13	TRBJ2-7	CASSFGGRNEQYF	TGTGCCAGCAGCTTCGGCGGGAGGAACGAGCAGTACTTC
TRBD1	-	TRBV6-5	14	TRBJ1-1	CASTQGQGNTEAFF	TGTGCCAGCACCCAGGGACAGGGGAACACTGAAGCTTTCTTT
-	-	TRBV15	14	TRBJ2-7	CATSRVGGNYEQYF	TGTGCCACCAGCAGAGTTGGGGGGAACTACGAGCAGTACTTC
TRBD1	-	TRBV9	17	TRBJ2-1	CASSPSRGRGHRNEQFF	TGTGCCAGCAGCCCCTCCCGGGGCAGGGGGCACCGCAATGAGCAGTTCTTC
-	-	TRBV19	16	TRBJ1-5	CASSIYAAGDNQPQHF	TGTGCCAGTAGTATTTACGCGGCAGGGGACAATCAGCCCCAGCATTTT
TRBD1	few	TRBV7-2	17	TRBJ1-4	CASSLRAVGQGGEKLFF	TGTGCCAGCAGCTTGAGGGCTGTGGGACAGGGAGGCGAAAAACTGTTTTTT
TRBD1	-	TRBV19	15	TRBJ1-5	CASSPQGASNQPQHF	TGTGCCAGTAGTCCACAGGGGGCGAGCAATCAGCCCCAGCATTTT
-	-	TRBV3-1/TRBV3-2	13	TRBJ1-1	CASSQIGNTEAFF	TGTGCCAGCAGCCAAATCGGGAACACTGAAGCTTTCTTT
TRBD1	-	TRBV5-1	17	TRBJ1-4	CASSPGQGLQSYEKLFF	TGCGCCAGCAGTCCCGGACAGGGGTTGCAGTCTTACGAAAAACTGTTTTTT
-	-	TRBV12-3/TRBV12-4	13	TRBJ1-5	CASMAPGRQPQHF	TGTGCCAGCATGGCCCCAGGGAGGCAGCCCCAGCATTTT
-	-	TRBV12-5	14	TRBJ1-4	CASGSHRVGEKLFF	TGTGCTAGTGGTTCACACAGGGTTGGAGAAAAACTGTTTTTT
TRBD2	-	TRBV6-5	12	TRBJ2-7	CATRTSGAEQYF	TGTGCCACCAGGACTAGCGGGGCCGAGCAGTACTTC
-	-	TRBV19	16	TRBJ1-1	CASSIVGASRSTEAFF	TGTGCCAGTAGTATAGTAGGAGCCAGTCGTAGCACTGAAGCTTTCTTT
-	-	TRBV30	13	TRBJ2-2	CAWSNRNTGELFF	TGTGCCTGGAGTAACAGGAACACCGGGGAGCTGTTTTTT